This T cell receptor beta chain was recovered during a study of blood T cell repertoires in COVID-19. The wider study: Some COVID-19 samples were acute and others convalescent; all came from the United States, Italy and Spain. From T cells, B-cell-depleted T cells, or PBMCs came the material, which was cDNA or gDNA.

The table lists this clone with a count of one. V was clipped by 2 bases and J by 7 bases, with 8 bases between them. CDR1 and CDR2 from the germline V gene are SNHLY and FYNNEI. CDR3 length: 12 amino acids. The protocol was immunoSEQ multiplex PCR, while the TCRdb copy is restricted to in-frame clones and leaves out a portion. The sample consists of hundreds of thousands of clones, roughly 85% of them appearing once. The origin of this receptor is a human donor in a cohort sampled during active COVID-19. The sequenced sample consisted of peripheral blood. J is TRBJ1-1 and V is TRBV2, with D possibly being TRBD1 (6 bases). The CDR3 region is CASSESRGEAFF. The CDR3 DNA sequence: TGTGCCAGCAGTGAAAGCAGGGGTGAAGCTTTCTTT. Together with reference TRBV2 and TRBJ1-1, the CDR3 gives the full variable domain: EPEVTQTPSHQVTQMGQEVILRCVPISNHLYFYWYRQILGQKVEFLVSFYNNEISEKSEIFDDQFSVERPDGSNFTLKIRSTKLEDSAMYFCASSESRGEAFFGQGTRLTVV.